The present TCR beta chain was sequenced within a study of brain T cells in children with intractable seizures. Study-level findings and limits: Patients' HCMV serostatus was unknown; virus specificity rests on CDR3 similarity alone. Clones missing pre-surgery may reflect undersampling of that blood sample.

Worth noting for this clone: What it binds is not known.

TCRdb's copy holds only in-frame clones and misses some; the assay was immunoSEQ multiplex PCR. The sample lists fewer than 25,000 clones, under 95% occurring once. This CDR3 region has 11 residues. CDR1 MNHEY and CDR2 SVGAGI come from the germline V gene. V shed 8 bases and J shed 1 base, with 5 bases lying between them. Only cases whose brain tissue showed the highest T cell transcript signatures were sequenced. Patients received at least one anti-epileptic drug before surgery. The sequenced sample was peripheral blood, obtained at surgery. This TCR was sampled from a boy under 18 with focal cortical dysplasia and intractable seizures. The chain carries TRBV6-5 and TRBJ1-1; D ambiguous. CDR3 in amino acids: CASGRNTEAFF. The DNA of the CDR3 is TGTGCCAGCGGAAGGAACACTGAAGCTTTCTTT.